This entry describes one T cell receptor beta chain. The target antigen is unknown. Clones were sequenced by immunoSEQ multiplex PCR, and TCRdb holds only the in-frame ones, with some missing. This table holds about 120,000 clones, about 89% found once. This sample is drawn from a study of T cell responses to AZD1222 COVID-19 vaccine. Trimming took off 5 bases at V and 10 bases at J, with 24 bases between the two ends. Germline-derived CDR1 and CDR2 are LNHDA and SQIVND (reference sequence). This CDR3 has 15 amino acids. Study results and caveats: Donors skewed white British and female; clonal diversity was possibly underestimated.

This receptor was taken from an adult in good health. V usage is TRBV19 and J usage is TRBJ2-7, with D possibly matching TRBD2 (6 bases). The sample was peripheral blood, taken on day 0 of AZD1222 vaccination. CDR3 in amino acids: CASSLSGLSFSSQYF. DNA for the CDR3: TGTGCCAGTAGTCTCTCGGGACTCTCCTTCTCCTCACAGTACTTC. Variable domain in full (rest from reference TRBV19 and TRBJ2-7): DGGITQSPKYLFRKEGQNVTLSCEQNLNHDAMYWYRQDPGQGLRLIYYSQIVNDFQKGDIAEGYSVSREKKESFPLTVTSAQKNPTAFYLCASSLSGLSFSSQYFGPGTRLTVT.